Following are 18 T cell receptor beta chains from one sample sequenced in a study of blood T cell repertoires in COVID-19 (dated by TCRdb to the early 2020s). The protocol used for the library was the immunoSEQ multiplex PCR assay. Drawn from immuneACCESS, this table holds only the in-frame rearrangements with V and J called that TCRdb kept. Clones are partly lost; checked studies trace under half to an unresolved V gene and leave the rest unexplained. The sample table shows around 45,000 clones, and under 85% are seen once. The ten most abundant clones make up roughly a third of the sample. The sample consisted of peripheral blood. These receptors all stem from a woman older than 75 with acute or convalescent COVID-19.

The V gene is TRBV19, the J gene TRBJ2-1; 7 nucleotides match TRBD2. Germline CDR1 is LNHDA and CDR2 is SQIVND (reference sequence). The CDR3 runs 16 residues. J was trimmed by 0 bases and V by 3 bases; bases with no gene match: 5. The CDR3 DNA sequence: TGTGCCAGTAGTATCCCGGGCGGGAGCTCCTACAATGAGCAGTTCTTC. Its translation: CASSIPGGSSYNEQFF.

V gene TRBV4-3 combines with J gene TRBJ2-1; TRBD2 is a possible D gene (6 bases). The CDR3 runs 17 residues. V was shortened by 1 base and J by 7 bases, with 20 bases between the two germline ends. Germline V gene data show CDR1 as LGHNA and CDR2 as YSLEER. CDR3 sequence reads: CASSQVRSGPRGNEQFF. As DNA, the CDR3 is TGCGCCAGCAGCCAAGTCCGGAGCGGGCCAAGAGGTAATGAGCAGTTCTTC.

This clone appeared a single time. The rearrangement uses TRBV7-6 and TRBJ2-7; tentative D call: TRBD1 (5 bases). The CDR3 has 15 amino acids. Trimming left V 4 bases short and J 4 bases short, with 17 bases between. Germline V gene lookup returns CDR1 SGHVS and CDR2 FNYEAQ. The CDR3 DNA is TGTGCCAGCAGCTCCCTCTTGACAGAGACTTACGAGCAGTACTTC. Translation gives CASSSLLTETYEQYF. Combining the CDR3 with reference TRBV7-6 and TRBJ2-7 gives the whole variable domain GAGVSQSPRYKVTKRGQDVALRCDPISGHVSLYWYRQALGQGPEFLTYFNYEAQQDKSGLPNDRFSAERPEGSISTLTIQRTEQRDSAMYRCASSSLLTETYEQYFGPGTRLTVT.

The chain is built from TRBV5-4 and TRBJ2-6; tentatively, D is TRBD2 (5 bases). The germline V and J ends were trimmed by 7 bases and 2 bases, with 16 bases remaining between them. CDR1 and CDR2 from the germline V gene are SGHNT and YYREEE (reference sequence). This CDR3 is 16 amino acids long. The CDR3 nucleotides read TGTGCCAGCTCCCCGAGGGCCCGGCCTGGGGCCAACGTCCTGACTTTC. Its translation is CASSPRARPGANVLTF.

This chain links TRBV24-1 with TRBJ2-2; 10 bases fit TRBD2. This CDR3 has 17 amino acids. From germline, CDR1 is KGHDR and CDR2 SFDVKD. The trim removed 2 bases at V and 8 bases at J, leaving 10 bases unmatched. CDR3 DNA: TGTGCCACCAGTGATTCAGGAACTAGCGGGAACTTGGGGGAGCTGTTTTTT. Translation gives CATSDSGTSGNLGELFF.

This clone was seen a few times. The chain links TRBV4-2 to TRBJ2-2; 8 bases agree with TRBD1. Per the germline V gene, CDR1 is LGHNA and CDR2 is YNFKEQ. The CDR3 consists of 16 residues. V lost 0 bases and J lost 2; bases outside the gene matches: 2. The chain's CDR3 is CASSQEAGGNTGELFF. Written as DNA, the CDR3 is TGTGCCAGCAGCCAAGAGGCAGGGGGCAACACCGGGGAGCTGTTTTTT.

This chain links TRBV29-1 with TRBJ2-2; D gene unclear. The CDR3 loop spans 12 amino acids. Germline CDR1 is SQVTM and CDR2 is ANQGSEA. Trimming took off 5 bases at V and 6 bases at J, with 10 bases between the two ends. CDR3 in amino acids: CSVSPLPGELFF. The DNA for the CDR3 is TGCAGCGTTTCCCCCCTCCCCGGGGAGCTGTTTTTT.

V usage is TRBV6-5 and J usage is TRBJ2-3; D perhaps matches TRBD2 (5 bases). V lost 2 bases and J lost 0, with 6 bases in between. The V gene's germline CDR1 is MNHEY and CDR2 SVGAGI. The CDR3 is made up of 14 amino acids. The CDR3 DNA reads TGTGCCAGCAGTTACGAGCGGAGCACAGATACGCAGTATTTT. Amino acid sequence: CASSYERSTDTQYF.

CDR3 protein: CASNGQGTYGYTF. CDR3 nucleotide sequence: TGTGCCAGTAATGGACAGGGAACCTATGGCTACACCTTC. The chain uses TRBV19 and TRBJ1-2; 8 bases agree with TRBD1. Trimming at V came to 7 bases and at J to 4 bases, leaving 5 bases not matched to a gene. The CDR3 runs 13 residues. Germline V gene lookup returns CDR1 LNHDA and CDR2 SQIVND (reference sequence).

The V gene is TRBV7-9, the J gene TRBJ1-5; 11 positions match TRBD1. CDR3 length: 16 residues. Unmatched junction bases numbered 6, after V lost 1 base and J lost 7 bases. Germline V gene sequence: CDR1 SEHNR, CDR2 FQNEAQ (reference sequence). The CDR3 protein is CASSLDGQGANQPQHF. The CDR3 bases are TGTGCCAGCAGCTTAGATGGACAGGGGGCGAACCAGCCCCAGCATTTT.

The gene calls are TRBV6-5 and TRBJ1-1; 7 bases map to TRBD1. Trimming removed 2 bases from V and 6 bases from J; junction bases left unmatched: 9. The CDR3 is 15 residues long. Germline V gene data show CDR1 as MNHEY and CDR2 as SVGAGI. The DNA of the CDR3 is TGTGCCAGCAGTTACAGGGGGCTGAACCGGGCTGAAGCTTTCTTT. Translating it yields CASSYRGLNRAEAFF.

For the CDR3, the DNA is TGTGCCAGCAGTTCTCCAACAGGGGCCTATGGCTACACCTTC. This sequence encodes CASSSPTGAYGYTF. V usage is TRBV7-2 and J usage is TRBJ1-2, with 7 bases matching TRBD1. Trimming took 6 bases from V and 4 from J; bases not matched to a gene: 8. The CDR3 spans 14 residues. Germline CDR1 SGHTA, CDR2 FQGNSA. Supplemented by reference TRBV7-2 and TRBJ1-2, the full variable domain reads GAGVSQSPSNKVTEKGKDVELRCDPISGHTALYWYRQSLGQGLEFLIYFQGNSAPDKSGLPSDRFSAERTGGSVSTLTIQRTQQEDSAVYLCASSSPTGAYGYTFGSGTRLTVV.

The sample holds a few counts of this clone. The chain uses TRBV7-9 and TRBJ1-2; TRBD1 matches at 8 bases. Trimming removed 5 bases from V and 7 bases from J; junction bases left unmatched: 6. CDR1 is SEHNR, CDR2 FQNEAQ, per germline (reference sequence). This CDR3 has 13 residues. CDR3 nucleotide sequence: TGTGCCAGCAGCGGAGACAGGGGTTCTGGCTACACCTTC. This codes for CASSGDRGSGYTF.

The chain couples TRBV4-1 to TRBJ2-1; 10 bases line up with TRBD2. Germline V lookup: CDR1 MGHRA, CDR2 YSYEKL. CDR3 length equals 17 residues. Trimming at V came to 0 bases and at J to 3 bases, leaving 5 bases not matched to a gene. Here the CDR3 DNA reads TGCGCCAGCAGCCAAGATGCTAGCGGGAGCGGCTACAATGAGCAGTTCTTC. It specifies CASSQDASGSGYNEQFF.

This chain uses TRBV9 with TRBJ2-7; TRBD1 matches 9 bases. V was pared by 0 bases and J by 2 bases, with 3 bases of the junction left unmatched. CDR1 SGDLS and CDR2 YYNGEE come from the germline V gene. CDR3 length: 15 residues. The CDR3 DNA follows: TGTGCCAGCAGCGTAGATGGACAGGGGACCTACGAGCAGTACTTC. Amino acid sequence: CASSVDGQGTYEQYF.

The rearrangement joins TRBV6-5 to TRBJ2-2, with D possibly being TRBD2 (5 bases). Deletions cut 5 bases from V and 6 bases from J, with 13 bases between. There are 14 residues in the CDR3. The germline V gene encodes CDR1 MNHEY and CDR2 SVGAGI. The CDR3 spells CASSLSGEAGELFF. CDR3 nucleotides: TGTGCCAGCAGTCTATCCGGGGAAGCCGGGGAGCTGTTTTTT.

The CDR3 here is CSASGLAGGPFMETQYF. The CDR3 nucleotides are TGCAGTGCTAGTGGGCTAGCGGGAGGGCCGTTTATGGAGACCCAGTACTTC. The chain links TRBV20-1 to TRBJ2-5, with 12 bases identical to TRBD2. CDR3 length: 17 residues. Germline CDR1 is DFQATT and CDR2 is SNEGSKA (reference sequence). J was trimmed by 5 bases and V by 3 bases; bases with no gene match: 13.

This clone was seen just once. The chain couples TRBV27 to TRBJ1-5; D perhaps matches TRBD1 (6 bases). V was clipped by 6 bases and J by 3 bases, with 21 bases between them. The germline V gene has CDR1 MNHEY and CDR2 SMNVEV (reference sequence). This CDR3 is 17 amino acids long. CDR3 protein: CASRTLGTPTTNQPQHF. The DNA for the CDR3 is TGTGCCAGCAGGACGCTCGGGACACCGACGACCAATCAGCCCCAGCATTTT.